This is a list of T cell receptor beta chains from one sample in a study of T cell repertoires in cytomegalovirus infection. MiXCR, applied by TCRdb to the reads, yields one record per CDR3 protein. The table lists approximately 500,000 distinct CDR3 sequences, more than 15% of them singletons, with about 24% in the top ten. The material sequenced was CD8+ T cells from PBMCs. These receptors were obtained from a human donor in good health (CMV status not recorded). Some clones in this sample may be carry-over from other donors' samples. Each CDR3 is given with its conserved first and last residue. The order of the fields is CDR3 DNA, CDR3 protein, clone size, V gene, J gene, D gene. The D gene is left open where the match is weak. Rows may omit the clone size; those that give it use once, few, many or a size class.

DNA: TGTGCCAGTGCCAGGGGCTTCTATGGCTACACCTTC
CDR3: CASARGFYGYTF
size: many
V: TRBV19
J: TRBJ1-2
D: .

DNA: TGCAGTGCTAGACAGGACCAGTATGGCTACACCTTC
CDR3: CSARQDQYGYTF
size: once
V: TRBV20-1
J: TRBJ1-2
D: .

DNA: TGTGCCAGCACCACCGGAACGATAAACAGGGGGCTCTGGGGCTACACCTTC
CDR3: CASTTGTINRGLWGYTF
size: .
V: TRBV6-6
J: TRBJ1-2
D: TRBD1

DNA: TGTGCCAGTAGTATTCGACAGCGGGCATATTCACCCCTCCACTTT
CDR3: CASSIRQRAYSPLHF
size: few
V: TRBV19
J: TRBJ1-6
D: .

DNA: TGTGCCAGCAGCTTAACGGGGGGTCCTAGCACCATATATTTT
CDR3: CASSLTGGPSTIYF
size: few
V: TRBV7-3
J: TRBJ1-3
D: .

DNA: TGTGCCAGCAGTTTACGGGGGGCTTTAGAAACTGAAGCTTTCTTT
CDR3: CASSLRGALETEAFF
size: few
V: TRBV27
J: TRBJ1-1
D: .

DNA: TGTGCCAGCAGCCTCCGGGTCAGGGGGGAGACCCAGTACTTC
CDR3: CASSLRVRGETQYF
size: .
V: TRBV6-5
J: TRBJ2-5
D: TRBD1

DNA: TGCGCCAGCAGCCAAGATTCGGATAGCGGGAGACGGGAGCAGTACTTC
CDR3: CASSQDSDSGRREQYF
size: .
V: TRBV4-1
J: TRBJ2-7
D: TRBD2

DNA: TGTGCCACCAGCCCCGGTTCCTCCTACGAGCAGTACTTC
CDR3: CATSPGSSYEQYF
size: few
V: TRBV19
J: TRBJ2-7
D: .

DNA: TGCAGCGTTGCGGCAGGTTTCAACACCGGGGAGCTGTTTTTT
CDR3: CSVAAGFNTGELFF
size: .
V: TRBV29-1
J: TRBJ2-2
D: .

DNA: TGCAGCGCAGGGGGGACTGAAGCTTTCTTT
CDR3: CSAGGTEAFF
size: few
V: TRBV29-1
J: TRBJ1-1
D: TRBD1

DNA: TGTGCCAGCAGCTTGGCTCCAAGCGAGCAGTACTTC
CDR3: CASSLAPSEQYF
size: many
V: TRBV7-6
J: TRBJ2-7
D: .

DNA: TGTGCCAGCAGCTCACCCACTAGCGGGGACCACAATGAGCAGTTCTTC
CDR3: CASSSPTSGDHNEQFF
size: many
V: TRBV7-3
J: TRBJ2-1
D: TRBD2

DNA: TGTGCCAGCAGTGAAGCGCGGAGACAAAACAATGAGCAGTTCTTC
CDR3: CASSEARRQNNEQFF
size: many
V: TRBV6-1
J: TRBJ2-1
D: .

DNA: TGTGCCAGCCGTCGGGGACCCTTGTATGGAGAGCAGTACTTC
CDR3: CASRRGPLYGEQYF
size: few
V: TRBV28
J: TRBJ2-7
D: .

DNA: TGTGCCAGCAGTTTTGGGGGTGGGGGAGATGAGCAGTTCTTC
CDR3: CASSFGGGGDEQFF
size: .
V: TRBV27
J: TRBJ2-1
D: .

DNA: TGTGCCACCAGTGACTCTACCGGGACAGTGCCCTATGGCTACACCTTC
CDR3: CATSDSTGTVPYGYTF
size: .
V: TRBV24-1
J: TRBJ1-2
D: TRBD1

DNA: TGTGCCAGCAGTCCTCAAGAGTACCTAGTCTATGGCTACACCTTC
CDR3: CASSPQEYLVYGYTF
size: once
V: TRBV6-5
J: TRBJ1-2
D: .

DNA: TGTGCCAGCAGTTTCCTGACTAGCGGGGGGAACACCGGGGAGCTGTTTTTT
CDR3: CASSFLTSGGNTGELFF
size: .
V: TRBV27
J: TRBJ2-2
D: TRBD2

DNA: TGCAGTGCCGTAGCGGGGGGGCCTCAGAATGAGCAGTTCTTC
CDR3: CSAVAGGPQNEQFF
size: few
V: TRBV20-1
J: TRBJ2-1
D: TRBD2

DNA: TGTGCCAGCAGTGGACCGGACAGGGGGCAAGAGACCCAGTACTTC
CDR3: CASSGPDRGQETQYF
size: few
V: TRBV2
J: TRBJ2-5
D: TRBD1

DNA: TGCAGTGCTAGAATCTTGGCGGGAGATAACTACGAGCAGTACTTC
CDR3: CSARILAGDNYEQYF
size: .
V: TRBV20-1
J: TRBJ2-7
D: TRBD2

DNA: TGTGCCAGCAGCACAGTGAACACTGAAGCTTTCTTT
CDR3: CASSTVNTEAFF
size: few
V: TRBV11-2
J: TRBJ1-1
D: .

DNA: TGTGCTAGTGGTTTGGCCCCCCCCGGACCCGGGGAGCTGTTTTTT
CDR3: CASGLAPPGPGELFF
size: many
V: TRBV12-5
J: TRBJ2-2
D: .

DNA: TGTGCCAGCTTGGGTGCAGGGGTTCATAGAAAGGCTTTCTTT
CDR3: CASLGAGVHRKAFF
size: few
V: TRBV2
J: TRBJ1-1
D: .

DNA: TGTGCCAGCAGCTACCCGAGAGGGGGGGGACCAGATACGCAGTATTTT
CDR3: CASSYPRGGGPDTQYF
size: .
V: TRBV9
J: TRBJ2-3
D: .

DNA: TGTGCCAGTGACCAGGGCCTTACCTCCTACGAGCAGTACTTC
CDR3: CASDQGLTSYEQYF
size: many
V: TRBV7-9
J: TRBJ2-7
D: .

DNA: TGTGCCGCCAGTGGAGACAATCAGCCCCAGCATTTT
CDR3: CAASGDNQPQHF
size: few
V: TRBV7-9
J: TRBJ1-5
D: .

DNA: TGTGCCAGCATCCAAAATGCAGGGAGATTGATGAACACTGAAGCTTTCTTT
CDR3: CASIQNAGRLMNTEAFF
size: many
V: TRBV27
J: TRBJ1-1
D: .

DNA: TGTGCCAGCAGCTTAGCCTGGGGCACTGAAGCTTTCTTT
CDR3: CASSLAWGTEAFF
size: many
V: TRBV7-9
J: TRBJ1-1
D: .

DNA: TGTGCCAGCAGCCAAGATCGAGCTAGCCCCTACGAGCAGTACTTC
CDR3: CASSQDRASPYEQYF
size: many
V: TRBV3-1
J: TRBJ2-7
D: .

DNA: TGCAGCGTACGACCGTTGCAGGTCGACAATGAGCAGTTCTTC
CDR3: CSVRPLQVDNEQFF
size: few
V: TRBV29-1
J: TRBJ2-1
D: .

DNA: TGTGCCATCAGTGAGGGGGACAGGGAGGGTGGCTACACCTTC
CDR3: CAISEGDREGGYTF
size: many
V: TRBV10-3
J: TRBJ1-2
D: TRBD1

DNA: TGTGCCAGCAGGGGGACCCAAGAGACCCAGTACTTC
CDR3: CASRGTQETQYF
size: many
V: TRBV7-6
J: TRBJ2-5
D: .

DNA: TGTGCCAGCAGCCAAGGAGGTCCCACCGGGGAGCTGTTTTTT
CDR3: CASSQGGPTGELFF
size: .
V: TRBV3-1
J: TRBJ2-2
D: .

DNA: TGTGCCAGCGCGGGACGGGGATTAGTCACTGAAGCTTTCTTT
CDR3: CASAGRGLVTEAFF
size: .
V: TRBV3-1
J: TRBJ1-1
D: .

DNA: TGTGCCAGCAGTTACTTGCCTGGGGGGGGGCCTAGGGATGAGCAGTTCTTC
CDR3: CASSYLPGGGPRDEQFF
size: .
V: TRBV6-5
J: TRBJ2-1
D: .

DNA: TGCAGCGTTGGGGATCGCCTCAATGAGCAGTTCTTC
CDR3: CSVGDRLNEQFF
size: .
V: TRBV29-1
J: TRBJ2-1
D: .

DNA: TGTGCCAGCAGCACAACAGGGTTATTCGACACTGAAGCTTTCTTT
CDR3: CASSTTGLFDTEAFF
size: many
V: TRBV7-3
J: TRBJ1-1
D: .

DNA: TGTGCCAGCAGTCCCTCAGCGGGGGGAAACTATGAGCAGTTCTTC
CDR3: CASSPSAGGNYEQFF
size: few
V: TRBV12-3/TRBV12-4
J: TRBJ2-1
D: TRBD2

DNA: TGTGCCAGCAGCCCCGAAGGGGCCTACGAGCAGTACTTC
CDR3: CASSPEGAYEQYF
size: many
V: TRBV7-9
J: TRBJ2-7
D: .

DNA: TGTGCCAGCAGTTTTTACCCTCGCGATACTCACAAAAACATTCAGTACTTC
CDR3: CASSFYPRDTHKNIQYF
size: many
V: TRBV12-3/TRBV12-4
J: TRBJ2-4
D: .

DNA: TGTGCCAGCAGTCCACGGGACAGGGCGACAGATACGCAGTATTTT
CDR3: CASSPRDRATDTQYF
size: many
V: TRBV27
J: TRBJ2-3
D: TRBD1

DNA: TGTGCCAGCTCATCAAACTACCTACGACCAGCGGGAGGAAGGGAGCAGTTCTTC
CDR3: CASSSNYLRPAGGREQFF
size: .
V: TRBV18
J: TRBJ2-1
D: TRBD2

DNA: TGTGCCAGCAGCCCACGACAGGACCTGAACACTGAAGCTTTCTTT
CDR3: CASSPRQDLNTEAFF
size: many
V: TRBV27
J: TRBJ1-1
D: .

DNA: TGTGCCAGCAGCCCTAGCGGGAGCTACGATGAGCAGTTCTTC
CDR3: CASSPSGSYDEQFF
size: few
V: TRBV7-9
J: TRBJ2-1
D: TRBD2

DNA: TGTGCCAGCCGGCAGGGGGCGTTTGGCTACACCTTC
CDR3: CASRQGAFGYTF
size: few
V: TRBV19
J: TRBJ1-2
D: TRBD1

DNA: TGTGCCAGCAGTGATAGGAATGGAGTTCTCTATGGCTACACCTTC
CDR3: CASSDRNGVLYGYTF
size: few
V: TRBV25-1
J: TRBJ1-2
D: .

DNA: TGTGCCAGCAGCTTAAATAGTGGCCCCGGCGGCACTGAAGCTTTCTTT
CDR3: CASSLNSGPGGTEAFF
size: many
V: TRBV7-6
J: TRBJ1-1
D: .

DNA: TGTGCCAGCAGCGAGGGGGGTGGGACTGAAGCTTTCTTT
CDR3: CASSEGGGTEAFF
size: many
V: TRBV10-2
J: TRBJ1-1
D: .

DNA: TGTGCCAGCTCACCTCGAGACAGGGTCGACACTGAAGCTTTCTTT
CDR3: CASSPRDRVDTEAFF
size: many
V: TRBV18
J: TRBJ1-1
D: TRBD1

DNA: TGTGCCAGCGGGGGACTAGTCACTAGCACAGATACGCAGTATTTT
CDR3: CASGGLVTSTDTQYF
size: many
V: TRBV12-3/TRBV12-4
J: TRBJ2-3
D: TRBD2

DNA: TGCAGTGCTAGACCCCGGGGCGGGAGGGTAAACACAGATACGCAGTATTTT
CDR3: CSARPRGGRVNTDTQYF
size: few
V: TRBV20-1
J: TRBJ2-3
D: TRBD2

DNA: TGCAGTGCTAGAGATCGTAAGGGGAGCACTGAAGCTTTCTTT
CDR3: CSARDRKGSTEAFF
size: .
V: TRBV20-1
J: TRBJ1-1
D: .

DNA: TGTGCCAGCGGGGCAGACAAGAACACCGGGGAGCTGTTTTTT
CDR3: CASGADKNTGELFF
size: .
V: TRBV2
J: TRBJ2-2
D: .